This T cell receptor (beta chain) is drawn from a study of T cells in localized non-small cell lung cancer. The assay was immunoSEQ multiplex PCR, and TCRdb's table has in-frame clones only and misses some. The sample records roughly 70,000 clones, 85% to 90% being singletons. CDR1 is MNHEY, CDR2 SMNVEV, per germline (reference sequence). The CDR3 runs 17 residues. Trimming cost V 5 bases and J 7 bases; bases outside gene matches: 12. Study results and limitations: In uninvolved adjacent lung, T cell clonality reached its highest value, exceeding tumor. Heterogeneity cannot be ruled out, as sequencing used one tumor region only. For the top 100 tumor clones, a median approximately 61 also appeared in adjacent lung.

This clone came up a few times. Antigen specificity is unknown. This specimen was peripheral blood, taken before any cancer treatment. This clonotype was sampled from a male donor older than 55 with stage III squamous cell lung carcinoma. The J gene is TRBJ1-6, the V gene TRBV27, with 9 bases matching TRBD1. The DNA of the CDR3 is TGTGCCAGCAGTCGATCGTTGACCGGGACAGGGAATTCACCCCTCCACTTT. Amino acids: CASSRSLTGTGNSPLHF.